This TCR beta chain stems from a study of blood T cell repertoires in COVID-19. Study-level background: Acute and convalescent COVID-19 specimens originated in the United States, Italy and Spain.

The table lists this clone with a count of one. In the original processing: Estimates of nucleated cell counts were drawn from the amplification of reference gene primers. Only in-frame clones appear in the TCRdb table, and some are missing; sequencing was by immunoSEQ multiplex PCR. V and J calls and clone size are as listed in that table; D and trimming were resolved from the DNA. The sample yields 300,000 to 450,000 clones, approximately 86% seen once. V shed 1 base and J shed 0 bases, with 8 bases lying between them. Germline V gene data show CDR1 as SGHKS and CDR2 as YYEKEE (reference sequence). There are 14 residues in the CDR3.

The TCR sequence derives from a human donor in a cohort sampled during active COVID-19. The source material was peripheral blood. The chain carries TRBV5-5 and TRBJ2-7; D is unclear. The CDR3 DNA sequence: TGTGCCAGCAGCTTGTTGGTAGTCTCCTACGAGCAGTACTTC. It is translated as CASSLLVVSYEQYF.